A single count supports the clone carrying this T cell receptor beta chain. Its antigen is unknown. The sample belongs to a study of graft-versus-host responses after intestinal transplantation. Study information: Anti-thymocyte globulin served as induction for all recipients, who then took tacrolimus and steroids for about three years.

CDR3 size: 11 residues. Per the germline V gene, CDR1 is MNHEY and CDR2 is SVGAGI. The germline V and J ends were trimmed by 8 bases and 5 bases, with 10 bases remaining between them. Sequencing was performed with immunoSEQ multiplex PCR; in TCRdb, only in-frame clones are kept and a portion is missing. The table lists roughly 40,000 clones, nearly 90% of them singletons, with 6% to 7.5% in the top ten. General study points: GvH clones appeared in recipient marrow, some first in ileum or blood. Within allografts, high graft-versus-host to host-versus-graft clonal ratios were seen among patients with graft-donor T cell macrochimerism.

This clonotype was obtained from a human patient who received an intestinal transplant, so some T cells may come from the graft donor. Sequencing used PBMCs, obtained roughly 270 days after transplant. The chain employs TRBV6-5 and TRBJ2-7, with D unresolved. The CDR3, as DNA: TGTGCCAGCGGCCCGAAGAACGAGCAGTACTTC. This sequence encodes CASGPKNEQYF.